This T cell receptor beta chain emerged from a study of blood T cells in healthy people across ages. Study observations and caveats: There were more naive CD4+ cells and higher diversity in long-lived donors than in aged donors.

Sample-barcoded 5' priming and a J-beta primer mix drove a second PCR of roughly 6 to 12 cycles. MiXCR, run by TCRdb on the 5' RACE reads, gives a single entry per CDR3 protein. Seen here are around 1,800,000 distinct CDR3 sequences, roughly two fifths observed once, and the top ten hold 23%. Healthy Caucasians from Russia aged roughly 6 to 100 served as donors. Researchers collected roughly 9.8 milliliters of peripheral blood from every single donor. There were at least 5.5 micrograms of total RNA extracted from every sample. Note on this clonotype: The antigen remains unidentified.

The ends were cut back, 6 bases at V and 10 bases at J, with 36 bases in the middle. This CDR3 is 18 amino acids long. Germline V gene data show CDR1 as DFQATT and CDR2 as SNEGSKA (reference sequence). What was sequenced was blood. The clonotype comes from a human donor in good health. The V call is TRBV20-1, the J call TRBJ1-1; D is unclear. CDR3 sequence: CSASVTKGRQFLRLGAFF. The CDR3 nucleotides are TGCAGTGCCTCAGTCACCAAAGGTCGTCAGTTCTTGCGGCTGGGAGCTTTCTTT.